This T cell receptor (beta chain) was recorded in a study of regulatory and conventional T cells in RAG deficiency. General study points: RAG-deficient patients showed markedly lower Shannon entropy and higher Simpson indices than control T-cell subsets.

Details on this clone: Antigen specificity is unknown.

V dropped 3 bases and J dropped 1 base, with 4 bases sitting between them. Germline CDR1 is MDHEN and CDR2 is SYDVKM. This CDR3 spans 13 amino acids. Generated by immunoSEQ multiplex PCR, the TCRdb table keeps only in-frame clones and is missing some. This sample has 350 to 500 clones, with around 94% found just once. Genomic DNA came from blood regulatory T cells gated CD4+ CD25-high CD127-low. Material: CD4+ Tregs sorted from blood. The sequence was obtained from a human donor with RAG deficiency presenting as severe combined immunodeficiency. The rearrangement uses TRBV28 and TRBJ2-1; unclear D gene. The CDR3: CASSFRSYNEQFF. CDR3 coding DNA: TGTGCCAGCAGTTTCCGGTCCTACAATGAGCAGTTCTTC.